This is a list of T cell receptor beta chains from one sample in a study of beta chain features in type 1 diabetes. Sequencing was performed with immunoSEQ multiplex PCR; in TCRdb, only in-frame clones are kept and a portion is missing. Among hundreds of thousands of clones listed, 10% to 15% were seen once. The sample comprised naive CD4+ T cells from blood. These TCRs come from a man younger than 35 in good health. CDR3s include the opening cysteine and the closing phenylalanine or tryptophan. A D gene is named only where the DNA matches it firmly. Expanded clones get a size class; other rows say once, few or many, or leave the size out.

V gene	D gene	J gene	clone size	CDR3 protein	CDR3 DNA
TRBV5-1	NA	TRBJ1-1	NA	CASSFRDTQRAFF	TGCGCCAGCAGCTTCCGGGACACCCAGAGGGCTTTCTTT
TRBV5-1	NA	TRBJ1-2	few	CASSGGGYGYTF	TGCGCCAGCAGCGGCGGGGGCTATGGCTACACCTTC
TRBV5-6	NA	TRBJ1-5	NA	CASSKTGNSNQPQHF	TGTGCCAGCAGCAAAACAGGGAATAGCAATCAGCCCCAGCATTTT
TRBV5-1	NA	TRBJ1-4	NA	CASSYDRNNEKLFF	TGCGCCAGCAGCTACGACAGGAATAATGAAAAACTGTTTTTT
TRBV4-2	TRBD1	TRBJ1-4	NA	CASSQDAGGMPNEKLFF	TGTGCCAGCAGCCAAGATGCAGGGGGCATGCCTAATGAAAAACTGTTTTTT
TRBV5-4	TRBD1	TRBJ2-1	NA	CASSLGQGSYNEQFF	TGTGCCAGCAGCCTTGGACAGGGGTCCTACAATGAGCAGTTCTTC
TRBV28	TRBD2	TRBJ2-7	NA	CATRTSGSYEQYF	TGTGCCACCCGGACTAGCGGGAGCTACGAGCAGTACTTC
TRBV28	NA	TRBJ2-7	NA	CASTTGPAAGEQYF	TGTGCCAGCACCACAGGGCCCGCAGCTGGGGAGCAGTACTTC
TRBV19	NA	TRBJ1-2	few	CASSPQGTLDYGYTF	TGTGCCAGTAGTCCGCAGGGCACCCTGGACTATGGCTACACCTTC
TRBV14	NA	TRBJ1-1	few	CASSQDLTGEAFF	TGTGCCAGCAGCCAAGATTTGACCGGGGAAGCTTTCTTT
TRBV30	NA	TRBJ1-2	few	CAAARAGDGYTF	TGTGCCGCCGCCCGGGCAGGGGATGGCTACACCTTC
TRBV18	TRBD1	TRBJ2-5	few	CASSARTGGRETQYF	TGTGCCAGCTCAGCGAGGACAGGGGGCCGGGAGACCCAGTACTTC
TRBV28	NA	TRBJ1-2	NA	CASSLDSNYGYTF	TGTGCCAGCAGTCTAGACAGTAACTATGGCTACACCTTC
TRBV5-4	NA	TRBJ2-5	NA	CASSRGGTQYF	TGTGCCAGCAGCCGGGGTGGGACCCAGTACTTC
TRBV27	NA	TRBJ2-1	NA	CASRGLLVSTNEQFF	TGTGCCAGCAGGGGGCTCTTAGTATCTACCAATGAGCAGTTCTTC
TRBV5-1	TRBD2	TRBJ2-7	few	CASSSGLAGLSGYEQYF	TGCGCCAGCAGTTCCGGACTAGCGGGACTTAGCGGGTACGAGCAGTACTTC
TRBV28	TRBD2	TRBJ2-7	NA	CASSTPGGSYEQYF	TGTGCCAGCAGTACTCCGGGGGGCTCCTACGAGCAGTACTTC
TRBV14	NA	TRBJ2-3	NA	CASSPFLRADTQYF	TGTGCCAGCAGTCCTTTCCTGAGAGCAGATACGCAGTATTTT
TRBV28	TRBD1	TRBJ2-7	NA	CASSSGTVTYEQYF	TGTGCCAGCAGTTCAGGGACAGTCACCTACGAGCAGTACTTC
TRBV5-6	TRBD1	TRBJ1-1	few	CASSPRGLGGNTEAFF	TGTGCCAGCAGCCCCAGGGGGCTCGGTGGGAACACTGAAGCTTTCTTT
TRBV5-1	TRBD1	TRBJ1-2	few	CASSFGQGGVDGYTF	TGCGCCAGCAGCTTTGGACAGGGTGGAGTAGATGGCTACACCTTC
TRBV10-3	NA	TRBJ2-7	few	CAISPEPYEQYF	TGTGCCATCAGCCCGGAGCCCTACGAGCAGTACTTC
TRBV7-3	NA	TRBJ2-1	few	CASSQGSEQFF	TGTGCCAGCAGCCAGGGGAGTGAGCAGTTCTTC
TRBV28	TRBD1	TRBJ2-7	NA	CASSPDRDEQYF	TGTGCCAGCAGTCCTGACAGGGACGAGCAGTACTTC
TRBV4-2	NA	TRBJ2-1	few	CASSQDQANGGPNEQFF	TGTGCCAGCAGCCAAGATCAGGCCAACGGGGGGCCGAATGAGCAGTTCTTC
TRBV5-1	TRBD1	TRBJ2-7	few	CASSSDSQGYSYEQYF	TGCGCCAGCAGTTCCGACTCACAGGGGTACTCCTACGAGCAGTACTTC
TRBV5-1	TRBD1	TRBJ1-2	few	CASSLGQGGYGYTF	TGCGCCAGCAGCCTGGGACAGGGGGGCTATGGCTACACCTTC
TRBV7-2	TRBD2	TRBJ2-7	few	CASSPLAGGSYEQYF	TGTGCCAGCAGCCCCTTAGCGGGAGGATCCTACGAGCAGTACTTC
TRBV6-6	TRBD2	TRBJ2-7	NA	CASSYSTGGYEQYF	TGTGCCAGCAGTTACTCTACGGGGGGTTACGAGCAGTACTTC